A selection of T cell receptor beta chains follows, all from one sample in a study of T cell responses to AZD1222 COVID-19 vaccine. Produced via immunoSEQ multiplex PCR; TCRdb's table is partial and in-frame only. The sample yields roughly 140,000 clones, roughly 90% seen once. This specimen consisted of peripheral blood, obtained on day 0 of AZD1222 vaccination. These receptors originate from an adult in good health. Each CDR3 is given with its conserved first and last residue. A D gene is named only where the DNA matches it firmly. Rows may omit the clone size; those that give it use once, few, many or a size class.

-	TRBV7-2	-	TRBJ1-2	CASSLAGTFNYGYTF	TGTGCCAGCAGCTTAGCCGGGACTTTTAACTATGGCTACACCTTC
-	TRBV6-5	few	TRBJ2-6	CASSYQGAGANVLTF	TGTGCCAGCAGTTACCAAGGGGCTGGGGCCAACGTCCTGACTTTC
-	TRBV7-2	once	TRBJ2-5	CASSLVRGETQYF	TGTGCCAGCAGCTTAGTTCGAGGAGAGACCCAGTACTTC
-	TRBV30	-	TRBJ1-5	CAWSAGLGNQPQHF	TGTGCCTGGAGTGCAGGGCTCGGCAATCAGCCCCAGCATTTT
-	TRBV29-1	-	TRBJ1-1	CSATLGRNTEAFF	TGCAGCGCCACATTAGGGAGGAACACTGAAGCTTTCTTT
TRBD1	TRBV27	-	TRBJ2-7	CASSEGDRDRDEQYF	TGTGCCAGCAGTGAAGGGGACAGGGACCGCGACGAGCAGTACTTC
-	TRBV15	-	TRBJ2-7	CATSRDWDEQYF	TGTGCCACCAGCAGAGATTGGGACGAGCAGTACTTC
-	TRBV10-1	-	TRBJ1-1	CASSEGSYTEAFF	TGCGCCAGCAGTGAGGGCAGTTACACTGAAGCTTTCTTT
TRBD1	TRBV5-1	many	TRBJ2-7	CASSLGGPHRGSYEQYF	TGCGCCAGCAGCTTGGGCGGGCCCCACAGGGGTTCCTACGAGCAGTACTTC
-	TRBV30	-	TRBJ2-1	CARRSDNEQFF	TGTGCCCGAAGGAGCGACAATGAGCAGTTCTTC
-	TRBV4-1	-	TRBJ1-5	CASSRIIGGGQPQHF	TGCGCCAGCAGCCGAATCATTGGGGGAGGCCAGCCCCAGCATTTT
-	TRBV19	-	TRBJ2-3	CASSTVGGVADTQYF	TGTGCCAGTAGTACCGTGGGGGGAGTTGCGGATACGCAGTATTTT
TRBD1	TRBV30	-	TRBJ1-2	CASGQSLYGYTF	TGTGCCTCGGGACAGAGCCTCTATGGCTACACCTTC
-	TRBV5-1	-	TRBJ1-2	CASSLNDSPNYGYTF	TGCGCCAGCAGCTTAAATGACAGCCCGAACTATGGCTACACCTTC
TRBD1	TRBV19	-	TRBJ1-4	CASRRFQGQEKLFF	TGTGCCAGTAGACGCTTCCAGGGACAGGAAAAACTGTTTTTT
-	TRBV27	-	TRBJ2-1	CASIKDSSYNEQFF	TGTGCCAGCATTAAAGATAGCTCCTACAATGAGCAGTTCTTC
-	TRBV28	-	TRBJ1-3	CASTNRGRGNTIYF	TGTGCCAGCACTAATCGCGGCAGAGGAAACACCATATATTTT
-	TRBV5-1	-	TRBJ2-5	CASSLEAQETQYF	TGCGCCAGCAGCTTGGAGGCGCAAGAGACCCAGTACTTC
TRBD1	TRBV6-5	-	TRBJ2-6	CASSYGDSSGANVLTF	TGTGCCAGCAGTTACGGGGACAGCTCTGGGGCCAACGTCCTGACTTTC
-	TRBV18	-	TRBJ1-1	CASSERGRAFF	TGTGCCAGCTCAGAAAGGGGTCGGGCTTTCTTT
-	TRBV6-5	-	TRBJ2-7	CASSTQDRSPYEQYF	TGTGCCAGCAGTACCCAGGACAGATCCCCCTACGAGCAGTACTTC
-	TRBV28	-	TRBJ1-1	CASSLLGPSGDTEAFF	TGTGCCAGCAGTTTACTTGGACCCTCGGGGGACACTGAAGCTTTCTTT
-	TRBV12-3/TRBV12-4	-	TRBJ1-1	CASSLTENTEAFF	TGTGCCAGCAGTTTAACAGAGAACACTGAAGCTTTCTTT
-	TRBV27	-	TRBJ2-1	CASSWTPGRTYNEQFF	TGTGCCAGCAGTTGGACCCCGGGACGGACCTACAATGAGCAGTTCTTC
TRBD1	TRBV28	once	TRBJ2-7	CASIPQTGQESNEQYF	TGTGCCAGCATCCCGCAGACAGGGCAGGAGAGTAACGAGCAGTACTTC
-	TRBV30	-	TRBJ1-5	CAWSLPGQFNQPQHF	TGTGCCTGGAGCTTACCCGGACAGTTCAATCAGCCCCAGCATTTT
-	TRBV2	-	TRBJ2-1	CASRGLGLYNEQFF	TGTGCCAGCAGGGGACTCGGACTTTACAATGAGCAGTTCTTC
-	TRBV18	-	TRBJ2-3	CASSPGSGSETDTQYF	TGTGCCAGCTCACCCGGTTCGGGGTCTGAGACAGATACGCAGTATTTT
TRBD1	TRBV27	-	TRBJ1-5	CASSSGQPGNQPQHF	TGTGCCAGCAGTTCGGGACAGCCTGGGAATCAGCCCCAGCATTTT
-	TRBV5-1	-	TRBJ2-1	CASSLDAGRKFF	TGCGCCAGCAGCTTGGATGCAGGCCGAAAGTTCTTC
TRBD1	TRBV9	-	TRBJ2-5	CASSPGTGGYQETQYF	TGTGCCAGCAGCCCCGGGACAGGGGGTTACCAAGAGACCCAGTACTTC
-	TRBV5-1	-	TRBJ1-1	CASRFEGSLNTEAFF	TGCGCCAGCAGGTTTGAGGGATCCTTGAACACTGAAGCTTTCTTT
-	TRBV6-2/TRBV6-3	-	TRBJ1-2	CASSYYPGGRDGYTF	TGTGCCAGCAGTTACTATCCGGGAGGACGTGATGGCTACACCTTC
-	TRBV6-1	-	TRBJ1-6	CASSDYRVYNSPLHF	TGTGCCAGCAGTGATTACAGGGTGTATAATTCACCCCTCCACTTT